This T cell receptor (beta chain) was retrieved from a study of cytomegalovirus exposure and HLA in healthy donors. It was with 60 Vbeta and 13 Jbeta primers that the PCR ran. Some clones are missing from TCRdb's copy, which holds only in-frame ones; the method was immunoSEQ multiplex PCR. The sample lists about 89,000 clones, roughly three quarters occurring once. This clone came up once. As yet, its antigen is unknown. Notes on the study in general: A reported reduction in N-insertions relative to the roughly 700-donor mean was seen in an Asian-associated ancestry cluster in a later analysis. A missense variant in DCLRE1C was later tied to TCR beta V- and J-gene trimming. Later work found that TCR association rates differed between HLA loci; DRB1 had the most and HLA-C the fewest.

Germline lookup yields CDR1 SGHAT and CDR2 FQNNGV. This CDR3 region has 19 residues. With V trimmed by 1 base and J by 0 bases, 9 bases remained unmatched. Sequencing input: PBMCs. The receptor comes from a man in his thirties or forties in good health and CMV-seronegative. The V gene is TRBV11-2, the J gene TRBJ2-1, with 10 bases aligning to TRBD2. CDR3 coding DNA: TGTGCCAGCAGCTTAGTGCTAGGGTCTAGCGGGAGCTCCTACAATGAGCAGTTCTTC. Residues: CASSLVLGSSGSSYNEQFF. The whole variable domain, remainder taken from reference TRBV11-2 and TRBJ2-1, is EAGVAQSPRYKIIEKRQSVAFWCNPISGHATLYWYQQILGQGPKLLIQFQNNGVVDDSQLPKDRFSAERLKGVDSTLKIQPAKLEDSAVYLCASSLVLGSSGSSYNEQFFGPGTRLTVL.